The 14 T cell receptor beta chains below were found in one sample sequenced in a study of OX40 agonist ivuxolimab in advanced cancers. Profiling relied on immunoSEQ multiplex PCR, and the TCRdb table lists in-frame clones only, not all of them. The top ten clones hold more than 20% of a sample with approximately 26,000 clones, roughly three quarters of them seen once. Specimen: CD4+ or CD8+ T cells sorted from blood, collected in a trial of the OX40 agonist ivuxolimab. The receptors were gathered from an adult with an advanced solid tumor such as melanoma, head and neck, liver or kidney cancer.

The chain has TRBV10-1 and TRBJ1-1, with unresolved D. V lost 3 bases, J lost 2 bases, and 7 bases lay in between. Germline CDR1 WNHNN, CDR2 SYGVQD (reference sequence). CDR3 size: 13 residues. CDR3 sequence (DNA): TGCGCCAGCAGTGACACGGTTAACACTGAAGCTTTCTTT. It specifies CASSDTVNTEAFF.

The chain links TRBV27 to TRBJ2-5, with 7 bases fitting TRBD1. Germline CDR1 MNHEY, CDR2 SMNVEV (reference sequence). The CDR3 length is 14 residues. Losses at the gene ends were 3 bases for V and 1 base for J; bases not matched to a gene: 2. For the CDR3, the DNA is TGTGCCAGCAGTTTCAACAGGGGCCAAGAGACCCAGTACTTC. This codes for CASSFNRGQETQYF.

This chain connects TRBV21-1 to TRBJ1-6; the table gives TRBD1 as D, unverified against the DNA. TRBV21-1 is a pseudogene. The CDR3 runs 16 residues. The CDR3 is CASETPTGGCYSPLHF. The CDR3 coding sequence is TGTGCCAGCGAGACACCTACAGGGGGTTGTTATTCACCCCTCCACTTT.

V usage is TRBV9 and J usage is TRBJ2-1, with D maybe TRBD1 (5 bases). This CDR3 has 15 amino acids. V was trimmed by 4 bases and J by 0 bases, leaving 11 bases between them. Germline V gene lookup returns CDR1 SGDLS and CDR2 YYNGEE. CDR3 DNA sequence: TGTGCCAGCAGCTTTCAGGGCCGCTCCTACAATGAGCAGTTCTTC. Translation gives CASSFQGRSYNEQFF.

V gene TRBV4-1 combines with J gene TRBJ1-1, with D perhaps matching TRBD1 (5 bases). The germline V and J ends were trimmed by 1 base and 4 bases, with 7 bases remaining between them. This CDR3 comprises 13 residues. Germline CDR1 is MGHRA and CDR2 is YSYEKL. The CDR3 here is CASSQGQGTEAFF. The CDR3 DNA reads TGCGCCAGCAGCCAAGGGCAGGGCACTGAAGCTTTCTTT.

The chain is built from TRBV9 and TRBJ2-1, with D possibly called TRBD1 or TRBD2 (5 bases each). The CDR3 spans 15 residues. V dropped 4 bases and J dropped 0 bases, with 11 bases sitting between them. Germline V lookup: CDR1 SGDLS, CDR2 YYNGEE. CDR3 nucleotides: TGTGCCAGCAGCCCCAGGGACCTCTCCTACAATGAGCAGTTCTTC. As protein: CASSPRDLSYNEQFF.

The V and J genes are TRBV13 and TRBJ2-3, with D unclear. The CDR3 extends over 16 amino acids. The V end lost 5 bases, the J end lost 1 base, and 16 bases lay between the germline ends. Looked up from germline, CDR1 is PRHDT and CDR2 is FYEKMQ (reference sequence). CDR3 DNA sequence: TGTGCCAGCAGCAGAGAGGACCCCCCGCGCACAGATACGCAGTATTTT. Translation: CASSREDPPRTDTQYF.

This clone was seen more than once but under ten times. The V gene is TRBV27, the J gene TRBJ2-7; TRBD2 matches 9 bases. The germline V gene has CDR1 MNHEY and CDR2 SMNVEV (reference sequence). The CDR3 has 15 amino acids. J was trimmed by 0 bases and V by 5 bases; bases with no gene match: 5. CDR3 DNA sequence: TGTGCCAGCAGTATCCTAGCGGGGAGCTCCTACGAGCAGTACTTC. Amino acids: CASSILAGSSYEQYF.

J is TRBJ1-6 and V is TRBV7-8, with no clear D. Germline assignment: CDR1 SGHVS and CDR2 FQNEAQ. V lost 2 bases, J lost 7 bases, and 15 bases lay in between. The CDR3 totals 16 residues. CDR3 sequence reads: CASSLSARNWNSPLHF. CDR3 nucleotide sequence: TGTGCCAGCAGCTTAAGTGCCCGGAATTGGAATTCACCCCTCCACTTT.

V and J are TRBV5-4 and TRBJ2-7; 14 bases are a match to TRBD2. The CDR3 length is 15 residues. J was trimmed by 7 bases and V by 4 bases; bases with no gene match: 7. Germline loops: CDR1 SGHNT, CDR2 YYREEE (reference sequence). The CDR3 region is CASSGGTSGRGEQYF. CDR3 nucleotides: TGTGCCAGCAGCGGCGGGACTAGCGGGAGAGGGGAGCAGTACTTC.

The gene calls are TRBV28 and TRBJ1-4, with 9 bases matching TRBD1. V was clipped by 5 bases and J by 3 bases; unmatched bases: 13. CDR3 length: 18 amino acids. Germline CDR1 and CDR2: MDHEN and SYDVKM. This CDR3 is CASSQPTGQGIANEKLFF. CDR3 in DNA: TGTGCCAGCAGTCAACCCACCGGACAGGGGATTGCTAATGAAAAACTGTTTTTT.

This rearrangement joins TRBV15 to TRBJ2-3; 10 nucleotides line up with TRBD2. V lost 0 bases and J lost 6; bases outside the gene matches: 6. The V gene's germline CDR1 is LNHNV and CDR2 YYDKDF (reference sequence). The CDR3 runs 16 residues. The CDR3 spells CATSRDHSGGWDTQYF. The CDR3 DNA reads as TGTGCCACCAGCAGAGATCATAGCGGGGGGTGGGATACGCAGTATTTT.

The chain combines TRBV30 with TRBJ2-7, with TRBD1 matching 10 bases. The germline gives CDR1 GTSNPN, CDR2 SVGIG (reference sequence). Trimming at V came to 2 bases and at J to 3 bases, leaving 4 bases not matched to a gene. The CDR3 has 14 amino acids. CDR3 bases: TGTGCCTGGAGTCACGGGACAGGGGACTACGAGCAGTACTTC. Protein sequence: CAWSHGTGDYEQYF.

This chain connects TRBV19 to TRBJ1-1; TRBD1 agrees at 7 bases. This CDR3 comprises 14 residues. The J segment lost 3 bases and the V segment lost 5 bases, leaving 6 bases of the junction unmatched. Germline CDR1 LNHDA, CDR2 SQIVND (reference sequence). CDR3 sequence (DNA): TGTGCCAGTAGTCTTTACAGGGGTGACACTGAAGCTTTCTTT. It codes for CASSLYRGDTEAFF.